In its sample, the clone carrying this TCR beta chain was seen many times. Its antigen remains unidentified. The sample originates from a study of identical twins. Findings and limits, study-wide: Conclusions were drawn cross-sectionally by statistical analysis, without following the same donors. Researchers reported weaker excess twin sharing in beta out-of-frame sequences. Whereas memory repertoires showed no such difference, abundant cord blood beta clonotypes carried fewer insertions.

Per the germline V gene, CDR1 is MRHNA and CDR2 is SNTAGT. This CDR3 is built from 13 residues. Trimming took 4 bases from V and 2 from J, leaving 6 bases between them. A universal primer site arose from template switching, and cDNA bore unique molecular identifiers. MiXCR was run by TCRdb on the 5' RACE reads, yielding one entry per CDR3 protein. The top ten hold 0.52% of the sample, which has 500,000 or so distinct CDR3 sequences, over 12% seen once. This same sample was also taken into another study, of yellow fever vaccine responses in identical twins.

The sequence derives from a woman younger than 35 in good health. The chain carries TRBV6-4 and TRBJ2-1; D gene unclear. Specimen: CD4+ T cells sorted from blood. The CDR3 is CASSVTPYNEQFF. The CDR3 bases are TGTGCCAGCAGTGTCACCCCCTACAATGAGCAGTTCTTC.